One and the same sample provided the 10 T cell receptor beta chains below, sequenced in a study of molecular identifiers for immune sequencing clone quantification. TCRdb ran MiXCR on the PCR reads and lists one entry per CDR3 protein. This table holds over 600,000 distinct CDR3 sequences, about 20% found once. The sample was naive CD8+ T cells from blood, with Jurkat cell RNA spiked in. Described subset: FACS-sorted CD8+CD4-CCR7+CD45RA+ naive T cells. These receptors were taken from a human donor in good health. Some libraries in this study had Jurkat cell RNA spiked in.

Comment on this clonotype: A much larger clone differs from this one at a single base, so this may be a read error. The J gene is TRBJ2-3, the V gene TRBV27; 9 bases map to TRBD2. CDR1 MNHEY and CDR2 SMNVEV come from the germline V gene (reference sequence). J lost 4 bases, V lost 7 bases, and 21 bases had no gene match. The CDR3 length is 19 residues. This chain's CDR3 is CASIPRGCGGAGGADTQYF. In DNA form, the CDR3 reads TGTGCCAGCATTCCCCGTGGTTGCGGGGGGGCGGGGGGCGCAGATACGCAGTATTTT.

The chain links TRBV20-1 to TRBJ2-1; D is perhaps TRBD2 (6 bases). CDR3 length equals 15 residues. Germline V gives CDR1 DFQATT, CDR2 SNEGSKA (reference sequence). V lost 0 bases and J 5 bases, leaving 14 bases between the germline ends. CDR3 in DNA: TGCAGTGCTAGAGATAGAACGGGAGTAGACAATGAGCAGTTCTTC. Translating gives CSARDRTGVDNEQFF.

At least ten counts were recorded for this clonotype. The CDR3 loop is CASSLATDYYEQYF. CDR3 DNA: TGTGCCAGCAGCTTAGCCACGGACTACTACGAGCAGTACTTC. J is TRBJ2-7 and V is TRBV7-2; tentative D call: TRBD2 (6 bases). The CDR3 is 14 residues long. V lost 0 bases and J 3 bases, leaving 9 bases between the germline ends. Germline V gene lookup returns CDR1 SGHTA and CDR2 FQGNSA.

This clonotype has ten or more counts. CDR3 sequence reads: CASSYSEWDQYF. The DNA of the CDR3 is TGTGCCAGCAGTTACTCCGAGTGGGACCAGTACTTC. The V gene is TRBV6-6, the J gene TRBJ2-5, with D hard to call. With 0 bases removed from V and 10 bases from J, the gap between germline ends came to 9 bases. The CDR3 has 12 residues. CDR1 MNHNY and CDR2 SVGAGI come from the germline V gene (reference sequence).

This chain uses TRBV10-1 with TRBJ1-1; D unclear. There are 13 residues in the CDR3. From germline, CDR1 is WNHNN and CDR2 SYGVQD (reference sequence). The ends were cut back, 0 bases at V and 7 bases at J, with 9 bases in the middle. This CDR3 is CASSESLTDEAFF. The CDR3 DNA sequence: TGCGCCAGCAGTGAGTCTTTGACGGATGAAGCTTTCTTT.

As to this clonotype: The CDR3 ends on some other residue instead of the conserved phenylalanine or tryptophan, so this is likely a read error. The chain has TRBV3-1 and TRBJ2-7; 9 positions agree with TRBD1. The germline CDR1 and CDR2 sequences are LGHDT and YNNKEL (reference sequence). The V gene end was trimmed by 3 bases and the J gene end by 1 base; junction bases not matched to a gene: 1. The CDR3 sequence is 14 residues long. CDR3 DNA: TGTGCCAGCAGCCACGGACAGGGGTCCTACGAGCAGTACTCC. As protein: CASSHGQGSYEQYS.

As for this clonotype: A much larger clonotype is one base distant, so this may be a read error. The CDR3 end shows no conserved phenylalanine or tryptophan, and so a read error is likely. The chain joins TRBV6-5 to TRBJ1-3, with D tentatively TRBD1 (5 bases). CDR1 MNHEY and CDR2 SVGAGI come from the germline V gene. This CDR3 spans 17 amino acids. The ends were cut back, 2 bases at V and 0 bases at J, with 14 bases in the middle. CDR3 DNA sequence: TGTGCCAGCAGTTACACCTCCGGGGGTCACTCTGGAAACACCATATATCTT. Its protein product is CASSYTSGGHSGNTIYL.

At least ten counts were recorded for this clonotype. The chain is built from TRBV2 and TRBJ1-1; the D is unclear. Trimming shortened V by 0 bases and J by 10 bases, and 6 bases separated the two germline ends. This CDR3 region has 11 residues. The germline V gene has CDR1 SNHLY and CDR2 FYNNEI. The CDR3 is CASSEALGAFF. CDR3 nucleotides: TGTGCCAGCAGTGAAGCGCTTGGAGCTTTCTTT.

The chain uses TRBV5-6 and TRBJ2-7, with D maybe TRBD2 (6 bases). Trimming shortened V by 5 bases and J by 5 bases, and 17 bases separated the two germline ends. Germline V gene sequence: CDR1 SGHDT, CDR2 YYEEEE. The CDR3 covers 14 residues. The CDR3 spells CASSSPGGGNEQYF. The CDR3, as DNA: TGTGCCAGCAGTTCCCCCGGTGGGGGGAACGAGCAGTACTTC.

This clonotype was observed many times. CDR3 nucleotides: TGTGCCAGCAGCTTATTTCTCGGGAATCACGCAGATACGCAGTATTTT. The encoded protein is CASSLFLGNHADTQYF. The rearrangement links TRBV13 to TRBJ2-3; D is perhaps TRBD2 (5 bases). Germline V gene lookup returns CDR1 PRHDT and CDR2 FYEKMQ (reference sequence). V dropped 2 bases and J dropped 4 bases, with 16 bases sitting between them. This CDR3 spans 16 amino acids.